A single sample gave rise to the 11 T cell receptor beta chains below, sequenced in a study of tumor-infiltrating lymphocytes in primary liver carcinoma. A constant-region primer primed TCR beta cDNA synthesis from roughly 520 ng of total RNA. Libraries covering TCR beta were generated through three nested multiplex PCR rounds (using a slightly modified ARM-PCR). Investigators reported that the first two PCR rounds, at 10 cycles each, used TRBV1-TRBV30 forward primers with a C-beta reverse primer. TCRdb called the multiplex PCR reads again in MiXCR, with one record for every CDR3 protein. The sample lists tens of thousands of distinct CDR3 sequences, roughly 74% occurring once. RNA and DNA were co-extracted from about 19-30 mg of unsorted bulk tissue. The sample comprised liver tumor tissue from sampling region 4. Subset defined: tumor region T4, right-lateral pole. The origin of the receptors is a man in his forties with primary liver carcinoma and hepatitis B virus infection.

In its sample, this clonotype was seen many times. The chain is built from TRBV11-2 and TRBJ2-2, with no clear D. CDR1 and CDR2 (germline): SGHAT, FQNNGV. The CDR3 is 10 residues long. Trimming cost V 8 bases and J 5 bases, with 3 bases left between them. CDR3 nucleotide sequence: TGTGCCAGCCCTACCGGGGAGCTGTTTTTT. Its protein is CASPTGELFF. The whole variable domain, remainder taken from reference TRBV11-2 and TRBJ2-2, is EAGVAQSPRYKIIEKRQSVAFWCNPISGHATLYWYQQILGQGPKLLIQFQNNGVVDDSQLPKDRFSAERLKGVDSTLKIQPAKLEDSAVYLCASPTGELFFGEGSRLTVL.

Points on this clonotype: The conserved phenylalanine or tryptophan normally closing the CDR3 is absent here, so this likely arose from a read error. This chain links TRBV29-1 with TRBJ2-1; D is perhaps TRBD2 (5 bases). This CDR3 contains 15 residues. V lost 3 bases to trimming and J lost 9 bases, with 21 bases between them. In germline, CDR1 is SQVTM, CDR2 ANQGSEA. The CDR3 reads CSVEVCGRASGEQFL. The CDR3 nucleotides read TGCAGCGTTGAGGTGTGCGGAAGGGCCAGCGGTGAGCAGTTCCTC.

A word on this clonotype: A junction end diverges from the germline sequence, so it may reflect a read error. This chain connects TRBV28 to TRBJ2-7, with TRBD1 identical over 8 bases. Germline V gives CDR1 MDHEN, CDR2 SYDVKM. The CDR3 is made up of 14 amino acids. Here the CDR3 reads CDSSPGTGRCEQYF. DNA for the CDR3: TGTGACAGCAGCCCCGGGACAGGTAGATGCGAGCAGTACTTC.

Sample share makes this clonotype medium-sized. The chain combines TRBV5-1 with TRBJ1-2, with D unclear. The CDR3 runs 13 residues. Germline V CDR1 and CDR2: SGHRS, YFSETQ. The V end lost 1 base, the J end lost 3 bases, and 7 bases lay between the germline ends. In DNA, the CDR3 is TGCGCCAGCAGCTTGCTGTCGGACTATGGCTACACCTTC. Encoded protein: CASSLLSDYGYTF.

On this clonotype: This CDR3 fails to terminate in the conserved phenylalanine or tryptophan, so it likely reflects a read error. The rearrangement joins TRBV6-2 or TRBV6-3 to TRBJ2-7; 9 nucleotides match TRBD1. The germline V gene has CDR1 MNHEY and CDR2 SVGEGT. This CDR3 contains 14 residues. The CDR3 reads CVSSLRDRAHEQYL. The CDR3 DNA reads TGTGTCAGCAGTCTCCGGGACAGGGCCCACGAGCAGTACCTC.

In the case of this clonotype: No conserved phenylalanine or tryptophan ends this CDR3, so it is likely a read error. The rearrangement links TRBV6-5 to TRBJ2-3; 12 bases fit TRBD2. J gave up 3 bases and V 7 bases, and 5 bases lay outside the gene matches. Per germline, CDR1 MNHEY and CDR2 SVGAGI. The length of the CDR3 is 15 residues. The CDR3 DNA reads TGTGCCAGCAATTCAGGACTAGCGGGAACAGATACGCAGTATTCT. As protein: CASNSGLAGTDTQYS.

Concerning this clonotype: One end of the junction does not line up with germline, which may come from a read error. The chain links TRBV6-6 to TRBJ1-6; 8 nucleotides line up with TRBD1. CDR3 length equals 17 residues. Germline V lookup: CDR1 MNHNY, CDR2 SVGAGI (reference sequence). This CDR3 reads CDSRTGTGARGNPPLHF. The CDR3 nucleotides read TGCGACAGCAGGACCGGGACAGGCGCCCGGGGAAATCCACCCCTCCACTTT.

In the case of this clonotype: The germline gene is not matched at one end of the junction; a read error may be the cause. The CDR3 DNA reads TGTACCAGCAGCCCGGGCCGTGTGGGAATCTTC. Amino acids: CTSSPGRVGIF. The chain carries TRBV7-9 and TRBJ1-2; D is ambiguous. Germline-derived CDR1 and CDR2 are SEHNR and FQNEAQ (reference sequence). The CDR3 has 11 residues. The full variable domain, in which reference TRBV7-9 and TRBJ1-2 provide the parts outside the CDR3, is DTGVSQNPRHKITKRGQNVTFRCDPISEHNRLYWYRQTLGQGPEFLTYFQNEAQLEKSRLLSDRFSAERPKGSFSTLEIQRTEQGDSAMYLCTSSPGRVGIFGSGTRLTVV.

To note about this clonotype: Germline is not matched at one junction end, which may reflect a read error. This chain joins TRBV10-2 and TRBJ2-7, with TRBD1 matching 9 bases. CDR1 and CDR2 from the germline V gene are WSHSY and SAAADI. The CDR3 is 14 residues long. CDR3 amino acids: CASYTTGGTYEQYF. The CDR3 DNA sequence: TGCGCCTCATACACGACAGGGGGTACCTACGAACAGTACTTC.

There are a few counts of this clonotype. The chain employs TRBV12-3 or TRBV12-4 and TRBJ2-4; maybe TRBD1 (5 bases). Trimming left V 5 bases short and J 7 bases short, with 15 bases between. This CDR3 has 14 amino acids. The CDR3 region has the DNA TGTGCCAGCAGTCTCATAGGGGAAGGTAACATTCAGTACTTC. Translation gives CASSLIGEGNIQYF.

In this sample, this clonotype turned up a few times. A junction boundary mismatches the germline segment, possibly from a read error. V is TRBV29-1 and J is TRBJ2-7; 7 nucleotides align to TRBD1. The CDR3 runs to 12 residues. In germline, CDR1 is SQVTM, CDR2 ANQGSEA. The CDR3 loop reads CSVRTGDYERYF. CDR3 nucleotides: TGCAGCGTAAGGACAGGAGACTACGAGCGGTACTTC.